Following are 30 T cell receptor beta chains from one sample sequenced in a study of blood T cell repertoires in COVID-19. The assay was immunoSEQ multiplex PCR, and TCRdb's table has in-frame clones only and misses some. The repertoire consists of 75,000 or so clones, with roughly nine tenths occurring once and the leading ten covering roughly 5.3%. The material sequenced was peripheral blood. The source of these receptors is a woman over 75 with active or convalescent COVID-19.

J is TRBJ2-7 and V is TRBV28; 11 bases line up with TRBD1. Trimming cost V 4 bases and J 5 bases; bases outside gene matches: 7. CDR1 MDHEN and CDR2 SYDVKM come from the germline V gene. This CDR3 is built from 15 residues. Here the CDR3 DNA reads TGTGCCAGCAGTTCCGTGGGACAGGGGGGAGACGAGCAGTACTTC. Translating it yields CASSSVGQGGDEQYF.

The chain links TRBV11-2 to TRBJ2-4; TRBD1 agrees at 7 bases. In germline, CDR1 is SGHAT, CDR2 FQNNGV. This CDR3 has 15 residues. J gave up 3 bases and V 6 bases, and 8 bases lay outside the gene matches. The CDR3 here is CASRKEGTDKNIQYF. The CDR3, as DNA: TGTGCCAGCAGGAAAGAAGGGACAGACAAAAACATTCAGTACTTC.

The sample holds a few counts of this clone. The chain couples TRBV10-3 to TRBJ1-5; D possibly corresponds to TRBD1 (6 bases). The CDR3 sequence is 15 residues long. CDR1 and CDR2 from the germline V gene are ENHRY and SYGVKD. Deletions cut 2 bases from V and 0 bases from J, with 8 bases between. Here the CDR3 DNA reads TGTGCCATCAGTGAGACGGACAGTAGCAATCAGCCCCAGCATTTT. The encoded protein is CAISETDSSNQPQHF.

The rearrangement uses TRBV6-2 or TRBV6-3 and TRBJ2-5; 8 bases fit TRBD2. With V trimmed by 4 bases and J by 3 bases, 7 bases remained unmatched. The CDR3 consists of 15 residues. The germline gives CDR1 MNHEY, CDR2 SVGEGT. The CDR3 reads CASSSSGAGEETQYF. The CDR3 nucleotides read TGTGCCAGCAGTTCGAGCGGAGCGGGAGAAGAGACCCAGTACTTC.

The V and J genes are TRBV6-2 or TRBV6-3 and TRBJ1-2; 8 bases agree with TRBD1. The CDR3 extends over 12 amino acids. The junction had 0 bases not matched to a gene; V was cut back by 5 bases and J by 4 bases. Germline CDR1 and CDR2: MNHEY and SVGEGT. Here the CDR3 reads CASSGQGYGYTF. The CDR3, as DNA: TGTGCCAGCAGTGGACAGGGCTATGGCTACACCTTC.

This clone was seen a handful of times. This chain joins TRBV7-2 and TRBJ2-5; a possible D gene is TRBD1 (7 bases). Per germline, CDR1 SGHTA and CDR2 FQGNSA. The V end lost 5 bases, the J end lost 6 bases, and 16 bases lay between the germline ends. There are 14 residues in the CDR3. The DNA of the CDR3 is TGTGCCAGCAGCCCCGGAGGGGACAGCAAGACCCAGTACTTC. This gives the protein CASSPGGDSKTQYF. Full variable domain (missing parts from reference TRBV7-2 and TRBJ2-5): GAGVSQSPSNKVTEKGKDVELRCDPISGHTALYWYRQSLGQGLEFLIYFQGNSAPDKSGLPSDRFSAERTGGSVSTLTIQRTQQEDSAVYLCASSPGGDSKTQYFGPGTRLLVL.

This clone was counted once. The chain's CDR3 is CASTRGRGRGVRDTQYF. The CDR3 coding sequence is TGTGCCAGCACCCGTGGGCGCGGGAGGGGGGTCCGAGATACGCAGTATTTT. V and J are TRBV11-2 and TRBJ2-3; 9 bases are shared with TRBD2. Per the germline V gene, CDR1 is SGHAT and CDR2 is FQNNGV. The CDR3 loop spans 17 amino acids. The J segment lost 5 bases and the V segment lost 7 bases, leaving 16 bases of the junction unmatched.

The genes are TRBV28 and TRBJ1-5; TRBD1 aligns across 7 bases. The CDR3 consists of 17 residues. V was pared by 8 bases and J by 0 bases, with 13 bases of the junction left unmatched. Germline V gene data show CDR1 as MDHEN and CDR2 as SYDVKM. CDR3 residues: CASGSSQGGYSNQPQHF. The CDR3 DNA sequence: TGTGCCAGCGGATCGTCCCAGGGGGGCTATAGCAATCAGCCCCAGCATTTT. Filled out from reference TRBV28 and TRBJ1-5, the complete variable domain reads DVKVTQSSRYLVKRTGEKVFLECVQDMDHENMFWYRQDPGLGLRLIYFSYDVKMKEKGDIPEGYSVSREKKERFSLILESASTNQTSMYLCASGSSQGGYSNQPQHFGDGTRLSIL.

This clone was recorded once. The chain recombines TRBV19 with TRBJ2-7; tentative D call: TRBD2 (6 bases). CDR1 is LNHDA and CDR2 is SQIVND in the germline V gene (reference sequence). V lost 6 bases, J lost 0 bases, and 12 bases lay in between. The CDR3 length is 14 residues. CDR3 in amino acids: CASRRDGSSYEQYF. CDR3 DNA sequence: TGTGCCAGTAGGAGAGACGGGAGCTCCTACGAGCAGTACTTC.

This chain joins TRBV28 and TRBJ2-3, with D possibly TRBD2 on 6 matching bases. V lost 5 bases, J lost 1 base, and 16 bases lay in between. The CDR3 spans 16 residues. Looked up from germline, CDR1 is MDHEN and CDR2 is SYDVKM. Written as DNA, the CDR3 is TGTGCCAGCAGTCCCAGTAGGGAGGCGGGCACAGATACGCAGTATTTT. This translates into CASSPSREAGTDTQYF.

This chain connects TRBV7-2 to TRBJ2-7; D gene unclear. The V end lost 6 bases, the J end lost 4 bases, and 13 bases lay between the germline ends. The CDR3 totals 13 residues. Per germline, CDR1 SGHTA and CDR2 FQGNSA. CDR3 residues: CASRQESRYEQYF. CDR3 in DNA: TGTGCCAGCAGGCAAGAATCCAGATACGAGCAGTACTTC.

A few counts support this clone. CDR3: CASSPRTGLTGRRDEQFF. The CDR3 nucleotides read TGTGCCAGCAGTCCGAGGACAGGGCTGACGGGGCGTCGCGATGAGCAGTTCTTC. This chain joins TRBV6-2 or TRBV6-3 and TRBJ2-1; 8 bases map to TRBD1. Germline assignment: CDR1 MNHEY and CDR2 SVGEGT. This CDR3 contains 18 residues. Trimming at V came to 5 bases and at J to 8 bases, leaving 20 bases not matched to a gene.

In DNA form, the CDR3 reads TGTGCCAGCAGCGCGACTAGCGCCACAGATACGCAGTATTTT. This gives the protein CASSATSATDTQYF. The chain has TRBV11-3 and TRBJ2-3; 8 bases are shared with TRBD2. Germline values: CDR1 SGHNT, CDR2 YENEEA. CDR3 length: 14 amino acids. Trimming cost V 5 bases and J 2 bases; bases outside gene matches: 3.

The genes are TRBV6-2 or TRBV6-3 and TRBJ2-7; 10 positions agree with TRBD1. The germline V gene has CDR1 MNHEY and CDR2 SVGEGT. The CDR3 runs 17 residues. The V gene end was trimmed by 0 bases and the J gene end by 2 bases; junction bases not matched to a gene: 7. In nucleotides, the CDR3 is TGTGCCAGCAGTTACTCGATCGGACAGGGGGAAGCCTACGAGCAGTACTTC. Translated, it gives CASSYSIGQGEAYEQYF.

The genes are TRBV5-1 and TRBJ2-3; a weak D match, TRBD1 (6 bases). Germline CDR1 SGHRS, CDR2 YFSETQ. The length of the CDR3 is 12 residues. Trimming stripped 4 bases from V and 5 bases from J, with 8 bases between. CDR3 protein: CASSPQGDTQYF. The CDR3 DNA reads TGCGCCAGCAGCCCACAGGGAGATACGCAGTATTTT. The full variable domain, completed using reference TRBV5-1 and TRBJ2-3, is KAGVTQTPRYLIKTRGQQVTLSCSPISGHRSVSWYQQTPGQGLQFLFEYFSETQRNKGNFPGRFSGRQFSNSRSEMNVSTLELGDSALYLCASSPQGDTQYFGPGTRLTVL.

V gene TRBV5-1 combines with J gene TRBJ2-7; 8 nucleotides line up with TRBD1. Trimming removed 0 bases from V and 4 bases from J; junction bases left unmatched: 3. The CDR3 length is 14 residues. From germline, CDR1 is SGHRS and CDR2 YFSETQ. The CDR3 nucleotides read TGCGCCAGCAGCTTGGGGCAGGGGGCATACGAGCAGTACTTC. This encodes CASSLGQGAYEQYF.

The chain recombines TRBV7-9 with TRBJ1-3; 7 nucleotides agree with TRBD1. CDR3 size: 15 residues. Germline CDR1 reads SEHNR; CDR2 reads FQNEAQ (reference sequence). J lost 4 bases, V lost 2 bases, and 5 bases had no gene match. The CDR3 is CASSLTTGAGNTIYF. Written as DNA, the CDR3 is TGTGCCAGCAGCTTAACAACAGGGGCCGGAAACACCATATATTTT.

The J gene is TRBJ1-2, the V gene TRBV6-5; TRBD1 aligns across 10 bases. The germline V gene has CDR1 MNHEY and CDR2 SVGAGI. The CDR3 has 14 residues. Trimming cost V 7 bases and J 8 bases; bases outside gene matches: 10. The CDR3 loop is CASTSGTGVSGYTF. The CDR3 bases are TGTGCCAGCACTTCCGGGACAGGGGTCTCCGGCTACACCTTC.

The table lists this clone with a few counts. The rearrangement joins TRBV18 to TRBJ2-2; a weak D match, TRBD1 (6 bases). This CDR3 has 13 amino acids. V lost 5 bases and J 11 bases, leaving 15 bases between the germline ends. Per the germline V gene, CDR1 is KGHSH and CDR2 is LQKENI. The CDR3 reads CASSSDRDKELFF. The CDR3 coding sequence is TGTGCCAGCTCAAGCGACCGGGACAAAGAGCTGTTTTTT.

This chain joins TRBV11-2 and TRBJ2-7, with D perhaps TRBD2 (5 bases). V was pared by 2 bases and J by 1 base, with 9 bases between. The CDR3 extends over 14 amino acids. Germline V gene lookup returns CDR1 SGHAT and CDR2 FQNNGV. This CDR3 reads CASSLQWTSYEQYF. In nucleotides, the CDR3 is TGTGCCAGCAGCTTACAGTGGACTTCCTACGAGCAGTACTTC. The full variable domain, completed using reference TRBV11-2 and TRBJ2-7, is EAGVAQSPRYKIIEKRQSVAFWCNPISGHATLYWYQQILGQGPKLLIQFQNNGVVDDSQLPKDRFSAERLKGVDSTLKIQPAKLEDSAVYLCASSLQWTSYEQYFGPGTRLTVT.

This clone was observed once. The V gene is TRBV3-1 (or the pseudogene TRBV3-2), the J gene TRBJ2-2, with TRBD1 matching 12 bases. Germline CDR1 LGHDT, CDR2 YNNKEL (reference sequence). J was trimmed by 7 bases and V by 6 bases; bases with no gene match: 6. The length of the CDR3 is 15 residues. The CDR3 loop reads CASRQGTGGFGELFF. In DNA, the CDR3 is TGTGCCAGCAGGCAGGGGACAGGGGGCTTCGGGGAGCTGTTTTTT.

V usage is TRBV6-6 and J usage is TRBJ2-5; 11 bases fit TRBD1. The CDR3 is made up of 15 amino acids. CDR1 is MNHNY, CDR2 SVGAGI, per germline (reference sequence). Trimming removed 5 bases from V and 5 bases from J; junction bases left unmatched: 7. The CDR3 nucleotides read TGTGCCAGCAGTACCCGGACAGGGGGCGGGGAGACCCAGTACTTC. Translated, it gives CASSTRTGGGETQYF.

This clone was counted once. The rearrangement links TRBV5-1 to TRBJ2-7; tentative D call: TRBD2 (6 bases). The CDR3 is made up of 16 amino acids. Germline V gene lookup returns CDR1 SGHRS and CDR2 YFSETQ. V lost 0 bases and J 0 bases, leaving 13 bases between the germline ends. CDR3 nucleotide sequence: TGCGCCAGCAGCTTGGCCGGGGGACTCGGCTCCTACGAGCAGTACTTC. This encodes CASSLAGGLGSYEQYF.

The CDR3, as DNA: TGTGCCAGCCGTCGACAGGGGGGTAGCGAGCAGTACTTC. As protein: CASRRQGGSEQYF. This chain joins TRBV27 and TRBJ2-7; 9 nucleotides agree with TRBD1. V lost 8 bases to trimming and J lost 6 bases; unmatched junction nucleotides: 8. Germline CDR1 and CDR2: MNHEY and SMNVEV (reference sequence). The CDR3 spans 13 residues.

This clone was seen more than once but under ten times. The gene calls are TRBV4-1 and TRBJ1-5, with D perhaps TRBD1 (5 bases). This CDR3 comprises 15 residues. The V gene lost 0 bases and the J gene lost 3 bases, with 9 bases spanning the gap. The germline V gene encodes CDR1 MGHRA and CDR2 YSYEKL. CDR3 DNA: TGCGCCAGCAGCCAAGATATAGGGGCCAATCAGCCCCAGCATTTT. Its protein is CASSQDIGANQPQHF.

This clone was detected once. The chain combines TRBV28 with TRBJ2-7; weak D call: TRBD2 (5 bases). The CDR3 length is 15 residues. V was cut by 7 bases and J by 4 bases, with 20 bases left in between. The germline CDR1 and CDR2 sequences are MDHEN and SYDVKM. The CDR3 DNA reads as TGTGCCAGCAAAATTACCGGGATCGGCCCTTACGAGCAGTACTTC. Encoded protein: CASKITGIGPYEQYF. Full variable domain (rest looked up from reference TRBV28 and TRBJ2-7): DVKVTQSSRYLVKRTGEKVFLECVQDMDHENMFWYRQDPGLGLRLIYFSYDVKMKEKGDIPEGYSVSREKKERFSLILESASTNQTSMYLCASKITGIGPYEQYFGPGTRLTVT.

The chain couples TRBV6-2 or TRBV6-3 to TRBJ2-7; 10 positions agree with TRBD2. V lost 2 bases to trimming and J lost 1 base; unmatched junction nucleotides: 8. CDR1 is MNHEY and CDR2 is SVGEGT in the germline V gene. The CDR3 loop spans 17 amino acids. In DNA form, the CDR3 reads TGTGCCAGCAGTTACCCCCTTAGGACTAGCGGTTCCTACGAGCAGTACTTC. Translated, it gives CASSYPLRTSGSYEQYF.

The chain has TRBV9 and TRBJ1-4, with no clear D. Deletions cut 4 bases from V and 2 bases from J, with 15 bases between. The CDR3 is made up of 16 amino acids. Germline CDR1 and CDR2: SGDLS and YYNGEE. The CDR3 region is CASSPRGQRTNEKLFF. The CDR3 nucleotides read TGTGCCAGCAGCCCCCGAGGGCAAAGGACTAATGAAAAACTGTTTTTT.

V and J are TRBV5-1 and TRBJ1-6; no clear D. V was trimmed by 0 bases and J by 7 bases, leaving 14 bases between them. The CDR3 is made up of 16 amino acids. Germline lookup yields CDR1 SGHRS and CDR2 YFSETQ. CDR3 region: CASSLEPQVLNSPLHF. CDR3 DNA sequence: TGCGCCAGCAGCTTGGAGCCGCAGGTTCTAAATTCACCCCTCCACTTT. The full variable domain, completed using reference TRBV5-1 and TRBJ1-6, is KAGVTQTPRYLIKTRGQQVTLSCSPISGHRSVSWYQQTPGQGLQFLFEYFSETQRNKGNFPGRFSGRQFSNSRSEMNVSTLELGDSALYLCASSLEPQVLNSPLHFGNGTRLTVT.

V gene TRBV5-1 combines with J gene TRBJ2-2, with 8 bases identical to TRBD2. Germline V gives CDR1 SGHRS, CDR2 YFSETQ. The CDR3 has 16 residues. The J segment lost 1 base and the V segment lost 2 bases, leaving 4 bases of the junction unmatched. CDR3 DNA sequence: TGCGCCAGCAGCTTCTCCGGGACTAGGAACACCGGGGAGCTGTTTTTT. Encoded protein: CASSFSGTRNTGELFF. The full variable domain, rest sourced from reference TRBV5-1 and TRBJ2-2, is KAGVTQTPRYLIKTRGQQVTLSCSPISGHRSVSWYQQTPGQGLQFLFEYFSETQRNKGNFPGRFSGRQFSNSRSEMNVSTLELGDSALYLCASSFSGTRNTGELFFGEGSRLTVL.